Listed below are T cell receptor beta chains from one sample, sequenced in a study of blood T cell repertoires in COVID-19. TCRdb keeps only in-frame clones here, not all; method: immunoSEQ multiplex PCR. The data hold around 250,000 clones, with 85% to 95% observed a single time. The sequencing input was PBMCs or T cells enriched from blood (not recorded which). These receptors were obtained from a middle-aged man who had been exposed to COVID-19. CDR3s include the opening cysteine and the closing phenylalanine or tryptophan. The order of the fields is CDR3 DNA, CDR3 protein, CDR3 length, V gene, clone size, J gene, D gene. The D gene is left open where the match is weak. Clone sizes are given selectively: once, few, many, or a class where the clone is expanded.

TGTGCCAGCAGCCCAGAAGGAGACTACACAGATACGCAGTATTTT CASSPEGDYTDTQYF 15 TRBV5-4 NA TRBJ2-3 NA
TGTGCCAGCAGCTCAAATAGGGGGCGTCGCTACACCTTC CASSSNRGRRYTF 13 TRBV12-3/TRBV12-4 NA TRBJ1-2 TRBD1
TGTGCCAGCAGTTTATATACGGGTACGGATCAGCCCCAGCATTTT CASSLYTGTDQPQHF 15 TRBV27 NA TRBJ1-5 NA
TGTGCCAGCAGCCCCCCCCCTAGCACAGATACGCAGTATTTT CASSPPPSTDTQYF 14 TRBV7-2 NA TRBJ2-3 NA
TGTGCCAGCCAGGAGGGACTAGTCGGACTTGAGCAGTTCTTC CASQEGLVGLEQFF 14 TRBV2 once TRBJ2-1 TRBD2
TGTGCCAGCGCCCGCGGGACCCGCACAGATACGCAGTATTTT CASARGTRTDTQYF 14 TRBV11-3 NA TRBJ2-3 NA
TGTGCCAGTAGTTCCCCCGGGGGGACCCAGTACTTC CASSSPGGTQYF 12 TRBV19 NA TRBJ2-5 NA
TGTGCCAGCAGCCCACCGGGCAGGGGGTTGTCACCCCTCCACTTT CASSPPGRGLSPLHF 15 TRBV6-5 NA TRBJ1-6 TRBD1
TGTGCCTGGACTACTAGCGGGGTCCGCTCCTACAATGAGCAGTTCTTC CAWTTSGVRSYNEQFF 16 TRBV30 NA TRBJ2-1 TRBD2
TGTGCCAGCAGCCCTAGACTAGCGGACATACAAGAGACCCAGTACTTC CASSPRLADIQETQYF 16 TRBV11-2 NA TRBJ2-5 TRBD2
TGTGCCAGCAGCGTGGGAGGGTACACTGAAGCTTTCTTT CASSVGGYTEAFF 13 TRBV9 once TRBJ1-1 NA
TGTGCCAGCAGCTGGACTAGCGGGGACTACGAGCAGTACTTC CASSWTSGDYEQYF 14 TRBV5-4 once TRBJ2-7 TRBD2
TGCGCCAGCAGCATCGACAGGGGGAATTCACCCCTCCACTTT CASSIDRGNSPLHF 14 TRBV5-1 NA TRBJ1-6 TRBD1
TGCGCCAGCAGCTACGGACAGGGCCGGAATCAGCCCCAGCATTTT CASSYGQGRNQPQHF 15 TRBV5-1 once TRBJ1-5 TRBD1
TGTGCCAGCAGCTTTAGCGGGAACAATGAGCAGTTCTTC CASSFSGNNEQFF 13 TRBV11-1 NA TRBJ2-1 TRBD2
TGTGCCAGCAGCCCCAGGGGTTCTAGGGACACTGAAGCTTTCTTT CASSPRGSRDTEAFF 15 TRBV9 NA TRBJ1-1 NA
TGTGCCAGCAGCCAAGATCGGGTGGAGGATACGCAGTATTTT CASSQDRVEDTQYF 14 TRBV3-1/TRBV3-2 NA TRBJ2-3 NA
TGTGCCAGCAGATCTACAGGGAACACTGAAGCTTTCTTT CASRSTGNTEAFF 13 TRBV7-9 NA TRBJ1-1 NA
TGTGCCAGCATGGGACAGGGGGCGCCCCGCCCTGAAGCTTTCTTT CASMGQGAPRPEAFF 15 TRBV28 NA TRBJ1-1 TRBD1
TGCGCCAGCAGCGACAGAGGACGAGACTCTGGAAACACCATATATTTT CASSDRGRDSGNTIYF 16 TRBV5-1 once TRBJ1-3 NA
TGTGCCAGACACACGGACAGTGGCTATGGCTACACCTTC CARHTDSGYGYTF 13 TRBV28 NA TRBJ1-2 NA
TGTGCCAGCAGCTTTGGGACTAGCGGGGAGTACAATGAGCAGTTCTTC CASSFGTSGEYNEQFF 16 TRBV11-2 once TRBJ2-1 TRBD2
TGTGCCAGCAGCGTAGCTTTTGGGACAGGGGTTGGTGGAAACACCATATATTTT CASSVAFGTGVGGNTIYF 18 TRBV9 NA TRBJ1-3 TRBD1
TGTGCCAGCAGTGACCCGACAAAGTGGGGCTACACCTTC CASSDPTKWGYTF 13 TRBV25-1 NA TRBJ1-2 NA
TGCGCCAGCAGCTTTACAGGGTCCTTAACAACTAATGAAAAACTGTTTTTT CASSFTGSLTTNEKLFF 17 TRBV5-1 NA TRBJ1-4 NA
TGCGCCAGCAGCTTGGAGGACAGCTACGAGCAGTACTTC CASSLEDSYEQYF 13 TRBV5-1 NA TRBJ2-7 NA
TGTGCCAGTAGTATCGGGGGATACGAGCAGTACTTC CASSIGGYEQYF 12 TRBV19 NA TRBJ2-7 NA
TGCGCCAGCAGCTTGGAGAGGAGGCTAGCGGGAGGACAAGAGACCCAGTACTTC CASSLERRLAGGQETQYF 18 TRBV5-1 NA TRBJ2-5 TRBD2
TGCGCCAGCAGCCCCGGTTCGGTTGTGACTAATGAAAAACTGTTTTTT CASSPGSVVTNEKLFF 16 TRBV5-1 NA TRBJ1-4 NA
TGTGCCAGCAGCGTTGGACAGGGCGTATACGAGCAGTACTTC CASSVGQGVYEQYF 14 TRBV5-4 NA TRBJ2-7 TRBD1
TGTGCCAGCAGCCAAAATATTGGGGGGAGTAATGAAAAACTGTTTTTT CASSQNIGGSNEKLFF 16 TRBV3-1/TRBV3-2 NA TRBJ1-4 NA
TGCAGCGTTGTGACAGGCTTAATGATCACTGAAGCTTTCTTT CSVVTGLMITEAFF 14 TRBV29-1 few TRBJ1-1 NA
TGCAGCGCCGCCCAAGGCCTAGCGGGGTCAAGCGGTGAGCAGTTCTTC CSAAQGLAGSSGEQFF 16 TRBV29-1 NA TRBJ2-1 TRBD2
TGTGCCAGCAGCGTAGGTCTAGCGGGGACAGATACGCAGTATTTT CASSVGLAGTDTQYF 15 TRBV9 NA TRBJ2-3 TRBD2
TGCGCCAGCAGCCAAGTAGGGACTAGGGGGAGAGATACGCAGTATTTT CASSQVGTRGRDTQYF 16 TRBV4-1 NA TRBJ2-3 TRBD2
TGTGCCAGCAGCCAAGCCGGCGGTTACACTGAAGCTTTCTTT CASSQAGGYTEAFF 14 TRBV14 once TRBJ1-1 NA
TGTGCCAGCAGCTTAGGGGGGCGGGAGACTGAAACCGGGGAGCTGTTTTTT CASSLGGRETETGELFF 17 TRBV11-2 NA TRBJ2-2 NA
TGTGCCAGCAGCGAAGGACAGGGAGTGTACGAGCAGTACTTC CASSEGQGVYEQYF 14 TRBV7-9 NA TRBJ2-7 TRBD1
TGTGCCAGCAGCTTAGCGGGAGGCCCTTCTGGGGAGCTGTTTTTT CASSLAGGPSGELFF 15 TRBV7-3 NA TRBJ2-2 TRBD2
TGTGCCAGCAGCTTAGAGGGGTCTTGGAATCAGCCCCAGCATTTT CASSLEGSWNQPQHF 15 TRBV7-9 NA TRBJ1-5 NA
TGCGCCAGCAGCACGGAGGACAGGGGGAAATCACCCCTCCACTTT CASSTEDRGKSPLHF 15 TRBV5-1 NA TRBJ1-6 TRBD1
TGTGCCAGCAGTGAAACGACTAGCGGGAGGCGTGAGCAGTTCTTC CASSETTSGRREQFF 15 TRBV2 once TRBJ2-1 TRBD2
TGTGCCAGCAGCGTAGGACAGGGGGTTGACACCGGGGAGCTGTTTTTT CASSVGQGVDTGELFF 16 TRBV9 NA TRBJ2-2 TRBD1
TGTGCCAGCACTCCATCGGGGGGGGCTTCAAGTTTCTTT CASTPSGGASSFF 13 TRBV28 NA TRBJ1-1 NA
TGTGCCAGCAAAAGCGGGAGCGGGATCACCGGGGAGCTGTTTTTT CASKSGSGITGELFF 15 TRBV28 NA TRBJ2-2 TRBD2
TGTGCCAGCAGCTTGAAAGGGGGATATAGCAATCAGCCCCAGCATTTT CASSLKGGYSNQPQHF 16 TRBV5-8 NA TRBJ1-5 NA
TGTGCCAGCAGCTTAGATCCAGGGACAGGGTATTTGGTTGGCAAAAACATTCAGTACTTC CASSLDPGTGYLVGKNIQYF 20 TRBV11-3 NA TRBJ2-4 TRBD1
TGTGCCAGCAGAGTACAGGGGGCTAACAATCAGCCCCAGCATTTT CASRVQGANNQPQHF 15 TRBV2 NA TRBJ1-5 TRBD1
TGTGCCAGCAGTTTGGAGGGCCGGGGGGGGTATTCAACTAATGAAAAACTGTTTTTT CASSLEGRGGYSTNEKLFF 19 TRBV27 NA TRBJ1-4 NA
TGTGCCAGCAGTGAACAGGGGGTAAGCACTGAAGCTTTCTTT CASSEQGVSTEAFF 14 TRBV2 NA TRBJ1-1 TRBD1
TGTGCCAGCTCAGCGGGAGTAGGCGGGGAGCTGTTTTTT CASSAGVGGELFF 13 TRBV18 NA TRBJ2-2 TRBD2
TGTGCCAGCAGCCAAAGGACCGGGAGCGCCGGGGAGCTGTTTTTT CASSQRTGSAGELFF 15 TRBV11-3 NA TRBJ2-2 NA
TGCGCCAGCAGCGCCTTTAGGGGGTGGGATACGCAGTATTTT CASSAFRGWDTQYF 14 TRBV10-1 NA TRBJ2-3 NA
TGTGCCAGCAGCGAGCTACCTGGACAGAACGGCTACACCTTC CASSELPGQNGYTF 14 TRBV5-4 few TRBJ1-2 NA
TGTGCCAGCAGTGACTCTGCGGGAGGCACCGGGGAGCTGTTTTTT CASSDSAGGTGELFF 15 TRBV6-4 NA TRBJ2-2 TRBD2